A single sample is the source of the 4 T cell receptor beta chains below, sequenced in a study of blood T cell repertoires in COVID-19. Produced via immunoSEQ multiplex PCR; TCRdb's table is partial and in-frame only. Among about 300,000 clones listed, around 90% were seen once. Material: PBMCs or T cells enriched from blood (not recorded which). The receptor source for this set is a woman aged 18-29 years with acute COVID-19.

The sample holds a few counts of this clone. The chain couples TRBV6-5 to TRBJ2-7; 8 positions agree with TRBD1. The V segment lost 1 base and the J segment 3 bases; nucleotides outside the gene matches: 2. The CDR3 is made up of 14 amino acids. CDR1 and CDR2 (germline): MNHEY, SVGAGI. The CDR3: CASSYWTGSYEQYF. The CDR3 DNA reads as TGTGCCAGCAGTTACTGGACAGGGAGCTACGAGCAGTACTTC.

This clone was seen just once. The chain's CDR3 is CSIYSGSSYEQYF. DNA for the CDR3: TGCAGCATCTATAGCGGGAGTTCCTACGAGCAGTACTTC. V and J are TRBV29-1 and TRBJ2-7; 9 nucleotides match TRBD2. CDR1 and CDR2 (germline): SQVTM, ANQGSEA. With V trimmed by 8 bases and J by 1 base, 6 bases remained unmatched. This CDR3 is built from 13 residues.

The gene calls are TRBV28 and TRBJ2-6; 7 bases match TRBD2. The CDR3 loop spans 18 amino acids. V shed 1 base, J shed 1 base, and the junction held 7 bases outside the gene matches. The germline CDR1 and CDR2 sequences are MDHEN and SYDVKM. The CDR3 DNA follows: TGTGCCAGCAGTTTATTCGGACTAGTGGGTTCTGGGGCCAACGTCCTGACTTTC. Amino acids: CASSLFGLVGSGANVLTF.

This rearrangement joins TRBV28 to TRBJ2-6; TRBD1 agrees at 9 bases. Trimming removed 7 bases from V and 2 bases from J; junction bases left unmatched: 6. Germline V CDR1 and CDR2: MDHEN, SYDVKM. The CDR3 spans 16 residues. CDR3 amino acids: CASTHTGGPGANVLTF. CDR3 in DNA: TGTGCCAGCACCCATACAGGGGGCCCTGGGGCCAACGTCCTGACTTTC.